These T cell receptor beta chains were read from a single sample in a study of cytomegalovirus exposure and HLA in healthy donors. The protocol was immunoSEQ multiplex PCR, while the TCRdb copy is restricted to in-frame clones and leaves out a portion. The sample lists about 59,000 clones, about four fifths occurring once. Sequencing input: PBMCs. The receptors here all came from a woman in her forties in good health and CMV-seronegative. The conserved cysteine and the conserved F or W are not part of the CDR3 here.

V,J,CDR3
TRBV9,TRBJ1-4,ASSSQPGSNEKLF
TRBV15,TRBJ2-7,ATSRPTSGTGTYEQY
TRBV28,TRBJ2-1,ASSFPDVGVEQF
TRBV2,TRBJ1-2,ASSLTANYGYT
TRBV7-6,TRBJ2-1,ASSLGAGTQNNEQF
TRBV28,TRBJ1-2,ASRAASAEGGPANYGYT
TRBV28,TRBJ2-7,ASLLAGTYEQY
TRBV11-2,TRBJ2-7,ASSPIAGGYEQY
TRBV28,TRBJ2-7,ASSLEGANYEQY
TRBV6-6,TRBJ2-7,ASSYEGTGAASVY
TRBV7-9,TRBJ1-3,ASSLGGGTIY
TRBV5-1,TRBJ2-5,ASSLAVDRVRETQY
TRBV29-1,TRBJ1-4,SVAMTGGHGEKLF
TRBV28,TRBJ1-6,ASSSTTGNSPLH
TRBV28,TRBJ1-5,ASRQGVGQPQH
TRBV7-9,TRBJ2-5,ASSLTSGGQETQY
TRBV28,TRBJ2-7,ASTTAGTDTYEQY
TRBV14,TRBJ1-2,ASSQYHAAELYGYT
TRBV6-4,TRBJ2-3,ASSTSGEPDTQY
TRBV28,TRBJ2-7,ASIESGGSYEQY
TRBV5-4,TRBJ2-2,ASSFFGGGILTGELF
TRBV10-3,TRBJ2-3,AISEGGIDTQY
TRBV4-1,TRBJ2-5,ASSQVTSQETQY
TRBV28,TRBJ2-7,ASSLDGQGTHEQY
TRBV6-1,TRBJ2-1,ASSEVVGTGQF
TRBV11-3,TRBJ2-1,ASSPQAAGNSYNEQF
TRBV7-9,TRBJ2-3,ASSLADSGRAGTQY
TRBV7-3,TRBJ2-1,ASSLTGVGYNEQF
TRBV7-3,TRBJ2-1,ASSSGPGRGNEQF
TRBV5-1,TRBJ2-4,ASSLGRGTAENIQY
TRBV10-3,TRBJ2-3,AIEEGLGDTQY
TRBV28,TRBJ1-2,ASVTGANYGYT
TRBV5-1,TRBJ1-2,ASSRQGAGGGYGYT
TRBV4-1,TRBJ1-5,ASSHNTRDRNQPQH
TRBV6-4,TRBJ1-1,ASSIQGGLNTEAF
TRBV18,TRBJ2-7,ASSPSGRNSYEQY
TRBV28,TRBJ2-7,ASSRPGTGPYEQY
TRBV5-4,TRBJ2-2,ASSAGLAGDINTGELF
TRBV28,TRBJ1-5,ASSRTRYSNQPQH
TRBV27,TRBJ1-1,ASTHHFMNTEAF
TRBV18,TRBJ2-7,ASSPRTGGSYEQY
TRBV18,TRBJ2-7,ASSPRTNYEQY
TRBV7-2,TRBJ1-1,ASGGTPNTEAF
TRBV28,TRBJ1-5,ASSRQGSGHQPQH
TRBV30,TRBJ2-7,AWVLTSAPYEQY